Below are 18 T cell receptor beta chains sequenced from a single sample in a study of shared clonotypes between healthy human individuals. The method was immunoSEQ multiplex PCR; TCRdb's version includes in-frame clones alone and lacks a portion of them. The sample lists about 2 million clones, about 95% occurring once. CD45RO-negative CD8 cells positively selected for CCR7 made up the naive population, which excluded terminally differentiated effector memory CD45RA+ cells. The sequenced material came from naive CD8+ T cells sorted from blood. The receptors here all came from a man between 18 and 35 years old in good health.

The rearrangement uses TRBV27 and TRBJ2-7; TRBD1 might be the D (5 bases). CDR3 size: 14 residues. Trimming removed 4 bases from V and 3 bases from J, with 13 bases in between. In germline, CDR1 is MNHEY, CDR2 SMNVEV (reference sequence). CDR3 in amino acids: CASSWAGSDYEQYF. The CDR3 region has the DNA TGTGCCAGCAGTTGGGCAGGGTCGGACTACGAGCAGTACTTC.

The chain combines TRBV9 with TRBJ2-7; 9 bases align to TRBD1. Per the germline V gene, CDR1 is SGDLS and CDR2 is YYNGEE. With V trimmed by 1 base and J by 7 bases, 6 bases remained unmatched. The CDR3 runs 14 residues. CDR3 nucleotides: TGTGCCAGCAGCGTAACAGGGGGCGCGGGGGAGCAGTACTTC. Translation gives CASSVTGGAGEQYF.

The chain recombines TRBV19 with TRBJ2-7, with 9 bases that match TRBD1. CDR1 and CDR2 (germline): LNHDA, SQIVND (reference sequence). The CDR3 has 15 residues. V shed 3 bases, J shed 13 bases, and the junction held 16 bases outside the gene matches. CDR3 DNA: TGTGCCAGTAGTATCACGGCCGCAGACAGGGGGAAGCTATACTTC. This gives the protein CASSITAADRGKLYF.

As DNA, the CDR3 is TGTGCCAGCAAACCACCGGGGCCCATATCCTACAATGAGCAGTTCTTC. It translates to CASKPPGPISYNEQFF. The chain carries TRBV27 and TRBJ2-1; either TRBD1 or TRBD2 may supply D (5 bases each). V was pared by 7 bases and J by 1 base, with 17 bases between. Germline CDR1 is MNHEY and CDR2 is SMNVEV (reference sequence). CDR3 length equals 16 residues.

A word on this clone: The sample contains more than one DNA sequence encoding this CDR3. The chain employs TRBV15 and TRBJ1-1; the D is unclear. The CDR3 has 13 residues. The germline V gene has CDR1 LNHNV and CDR2 YYDKDF (reference sequence). V lost 0 bases and J 4 bases, leaving 6 bases between the germline ends. CDR3 in amino acids: CATSRDSGTEAFF. CDR3 coding DNA: TGTGCCACCAGCAGAGATTCGGGCACTGAAGCTTTCTTT.

This clone showed up just once. The chain is built from TRBV10-2 and TRBJ2-5, with D possibly TRBD2 on 7 matching bases. The ends were cut back, 8 bases at V and 3 bases at J, with 16 bases in the middle. CDR1 and CDR2 from the germline V gene are WSHSY and SAAADI. This CDR3 has 14 residues. The CDR3 nucleotides read TGCGCCAGCTTCAGGACTAGGGGGGAAGAGACCCAGTACTTC. As protein: CASFRTRGEETQYF.

The gene calls are TRBV6-5 and TRBJ2-1; TRBD1 is a possible D gene (6 bases). This CDR3 has 16 residues. Deletions cut 2 bases from V and 3 bases from J, with 14 bases between. In germline, CDR1 is MNHEY, CDR2 SVGAGI. The CDR3 reads CASSYETGSLYNEQFF. The CDR3 coding sequence is TGTGCCAGCAGTTACGAGACAGGAAGCCTCTACAATGAGCAGTTCTTC.

The chain uses TRBV11-1 and TRBJ1-1; D is perhaps TRBD1 (5 bases). CDR1 and CDR2 from the germline V gene are SGHAT and FQDESV (reference sequence). V was pared by 5 bases and J by 8 bases, with 12 bases between. The CDR3 loop spans 12 amino acids. Here the CDR3 DNA reads TGTGCCAGCAGCCCCGGGGGTTACGAAGCTTTCTTT. Encoded protein: CASSPGGYEAFF.

This rearrangement joins TRBV30 to TRBJ2-1, with D unresolved. Germline V gene data show CDR1 as GTSNPN and CDR2 as SVGIG (reference sequence). V was trimmed by 3 bases and J by 6 bases, leaving 9 bases between them. This CDR3 spans 12 amino acids. CDR3 bases: TGTGCCTGGAGGTCGAAGGGCAATGAGCAGTTCTTC. This gives the protein CAWRSKGNEQFF.

This chain uses TRBV19 with TRBJ2-3; weak D call: TRBD1 (6 bases). The CDR3 has 13 amino acids. Germline V lookup: CDR1 LNHDA, CDR2 SQIVND (reference sequence). The V gene lost 6 bases and the J gene lost 2 bases, with 9 bases spanning the gap. CDR3 DNA: TGTGCCAGTAGGGACAGTAACACAGATACGCAGTATTTT. Translated, it gives CASRDSNTDTQYF.

The rearrangement links TRBV27 to TRBJ2-3; 8 nucleotides line up with TRBD2. The ends lost 2 bases at V and 5 bases at J; junction bases unmatched: 9. Germline CDR1 MNHEY, CDR2 SMNVEV (reference sequence). The CDR3 is 16 residues long. Here the CDR3 reads CASSLMNSGTGDTQYF. Written as DNA, the CDR3 is TGTGCCAGCAGTTTAATGAATAGCGGGACGGGAGATACGCAGTATTTT.

The gene calls are TRBV28 and TRBJ2-7, with TRBD1 matching 10 bases. The ends lost 5 bases at V and 2 bases at J; junction bases unmatched: 9. The CDR3 has 16 residues. Germline CDR1 and CDR2: MDHEN and SYDVKM. The CDR3 DNA reads TGTGCCAGCAGTCCACGGGGGACAGGGGATACCTACGAGCAGTACTTC. It codes for CASSPRGTGDTYEQYF.

The chain joins TRBV14 to TRBJ1-1, with a tentative D call TRBD1 (6 bases). Germline CDR1 SGHDN, CDR2 FVKESK. The length of the CDR3 is 13 residues. V dropped 3 bases and J dropped 4 bases, with 9 bases sitting between them. The CDR3 region is CASSQDSFTEAFF. CDR3 coding DNA: TGTGCCAGCAGCCAGGACAGTTTCACTGAAGCTTTCTTT.

The V and J genes are TRBV11-3 and TRBJ2-7, with 9 positions matching TRBD1. The length of the CDR3 is 13 residues. The J segment lost 4 bases and the V segment lost 5 bases, leaving 3 bases of the junction unmatched. Germline V lookup: CDR1 SGHNT, CDR2 YENEEA. Written as DNA, the CDR3 is TGTGCCAGCAGCCACGGACAGGGGTACGAGCAGTACTTC. Encoded protein: CASSHGQGYEQYF.

This chain joins TRBV2 and TRBJ2-7, with 9 bases lining up with TRBD1. This CDR3 has 17 amino acids. The V gene end was trimmed by 7 bases and the J gene end by 3 bases; junction bases not matched to a gene: 16. CDR1 and CDR2 from the germline V gene are SNHLY and FYNNEI. The CDR3 nucleotides are TGTGCCAGCAAGGGCACTGGCGGAACAGGGGGCATCTACGAGCAGTACTTC. As protein: CASKGTGGTGGIYEQYF.

V and J are TRBV4-3 and TRBJ2-6; D assignment may be TRBD1 or TRBD2 (5 bases each). The CDR3 covers 20 residues. Between the trimmed V and J ends, which lost 0 bases and 0 bases, there was a span of 18 bases. Germline-derived CDR1 and CDR2 are LGHNA and YSLEER. The CDR3 loop is CASSQDFPTGGDSGANVLTF. The CDR3 region has the DNA TGCGCCAGCAGCCAAGATTTCCCAACAGGAGGCGACTCTGGGGCCAACGTCCTGACTTTC.

This chain links TRBV5-4 with TRBJ2-1; D is unresolved. Germline V CDR1 and CDR2: SGHNT, YYREEE (reference sequence). V lost 4 bases to trimming and J lost 6 bases, with 8 bases between them. The CDR3 is 12 residues long. In nucleotides, the CDR3 is TGTGCCAGCAGCGACCACTCCAATGAGCAGTTCTTC. This encodes CASSDHSNEQFF.

This rearrangement joins TRBV11-2 to TRBJ2-7, with D perhaps TRBD1 or TRBD2 (6 bases each). Trimming removed 5 bases at V and 4 bases at J, with 15 bases between. The CDR3 consists of 14 residues. Germline CDR1 SGHAT, CDR2 FQNNGV. The CDR3 DNA reads TGTGCCAGCAGCGTCGGGGGCGGGGATTACGAGCAGTACTTC. It specifies CASSVGGGDYEQYF.